This note documents a single T cell receptor beta chain sequence. This sample was taken from a study of PD-L1 blockade in urothelial cancer. The V and J ends lost 3 bases and 9 bases respectively, with 9 bases between them. The CDR3 spans 13 residues. Germline assignment: CDR1 SNHLY and CDR2 FYNNEI. Libraries were prepared by immunoSEQ multiplex PCR; TCRdb keeps only in-frame clonotypes and omits some of them. The table lists approximately 67,000 clones, about 90% of them singletons. Described time point: pretreatment peripheral blood. The chain employs TRBV2 and TRBJ1-6, with D possibly TRBD1 on 5 matching bases. The sequencing used PBMCs, collected around atezolizumab (anti-PD-L1) treatment. The clonotype originates from a man aged 55 to 69 with urothelial cancer. The CDR3 loop reads CASSEFRGSPLHF. The CDR3, as DNA: TGTGCCAGCAGTGAGTTTAGGGGTTCACCCCTCCACTTT.